Below, one TCR beta chain is given with its context. Its antigen remains unknown. This entry belongs to a study of cytomegalovirus exposure and HLA in healthy donors. General study results and limits: Reportedly, diagnosis of cytomegalovirus status by the classifier showed high specificity and sensitivity. Evidence from a later analysis indicated that most CMV-associated TCR beta chains looked HLA-restricted. Most TCR sequences were rare, but some public TCRs occurred in many donors. Among TCR beta chains of equal frequency, HLA-associated ones were more clonally expanded in a later analysis.

13 Jbeta primers and 60 Vbeta primers were used for the PCR. Here immunoSEQ multiplex PCR was the method, and the copy in TCRdb shows in-frame clones only, minus some. Counted here are about 150,000 clones, roughly 79% occurring once; the ten biggest clones make up over 0.6%. V lost 2 bases to trimming and J lost 4 bases, with 6 bases between them. The CDR3 totals 12 residues. Germline CDR1 and CDR2: SGHRS and YFSETQ. Material for sequencing was PBMCs. The chain links TRBV5-1 to TRBJ1-1; D is uncertain. The clonotype originates from a male donor in good health and CMV-seronegative. CDR3 region: CASSFGVTEAFF. The CDR3 region has the DNA TGCGCCAGCAGCTTCGGGGTCACTGAAGCTTTCTTT.